This T cell receptor beta chain came from a study of beta chain features in type 1 diabetes. In regard to this clone: As yet, its antigen is unknown.

Germline CDR1 is SGHTS and CDR2 is YDEGEE. This CDR3 is built from 14 residues. Trimming took 7 bases from V and 3 from J; bases not matched to a gene: 7. Study-level results: Among patients with Type 1 diabetes, TCRB CDR3s were moderately but significantly shorter in every one of the four CD4+ subsets. Cells that show high TCR expression could be over-represented by cDNA sequencing.

Expressed TCRB transcripts got sequenced, as all isolated RNA was reverse transcribed. Assay: immunoSEQ multiplex PCR; the TCRdb copy retains only in-frame clones and omits some. In the table there are about 340,000 clones, around an eighth of which are singletons. Sequenced material: naive CD4+ T cells from blood. The chain couples TRBV5-8 to TRBJ2-1, with TRBD2 identical over 7 bases. This TCR was sampled from a woman aged 18-29 years with type 1 diabetes. The chain's CDR3 is CASSEGGIYNEQFF. The DNA of the CDR3 is TGTGCCAGCTCCGAGGGAGGGATCTACAATGAGCAGTTCTTC.